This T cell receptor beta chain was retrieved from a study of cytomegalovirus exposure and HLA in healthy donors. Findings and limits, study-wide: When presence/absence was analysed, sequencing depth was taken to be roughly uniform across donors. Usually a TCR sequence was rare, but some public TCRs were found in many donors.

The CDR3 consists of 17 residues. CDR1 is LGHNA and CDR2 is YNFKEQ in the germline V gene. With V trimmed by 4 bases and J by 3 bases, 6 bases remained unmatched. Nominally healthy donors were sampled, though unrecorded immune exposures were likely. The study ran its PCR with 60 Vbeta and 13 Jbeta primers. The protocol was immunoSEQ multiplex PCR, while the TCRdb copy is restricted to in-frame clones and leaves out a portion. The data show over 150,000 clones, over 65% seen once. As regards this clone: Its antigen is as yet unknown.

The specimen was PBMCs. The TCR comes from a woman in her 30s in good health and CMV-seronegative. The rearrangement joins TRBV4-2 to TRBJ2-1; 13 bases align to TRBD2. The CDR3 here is CASSPGLAGVLYNEQFF. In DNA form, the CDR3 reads TGTGCCAGCAGCCCCGGACTAGCGGGAGTTCTCTACAATGAGCAGTTCTTC.